A single sample is the source of the 24 T cell receptor beta chains below, sequenced in a study of identical twins. Each CDR3 protein gets one entry after TCRdb re-called the 5' RACE reads with MiXCR. This sample carries around 280,000 distinct CDR3 sequences, about 8.9% of them seen once, and the ten largest clones take around 2.1%. This sample was also put to use in a study of yellow fever vaccine responses in identical twins.

What was sequenced was memory (CD45RO+) T cells sorted from blood. These receptors were collected from a woman in her late teens or twenties in good health.

This clonotype was seen at least ten times. The rearrangement links TRBV7-9 to TRBJ1-3; D is uncertain. Germline V gene sequence: CDR1 SEHNR, CDR2 FQNEAQ (reference sequence). CDR3 length: 13 residues. V shed 1 base and J shed 2 bases, with 3 bases lying between them. The CDR3 region is CASSLGAGNTIYF. The CDR3 DNA follows: TGTGCCAGCAGCTTAGGCGCTGGAAACACCATATATTTT.

This clonotype was seen ten or more times. The J gene is TRBJ2-1, the V gene TRBV5-6, with 9 bases identical to TRBD2. The junction had 2 bases not matched to a gene; V was cut back by 1 base and J by 3 bases. Per germline, CDR1 SGHDT and CDR2 YYEEEE. This CDR3 spans 15 amino acids. CDR3 DNA: TGTGCCAGCAGCTTGACTAGCGGGTACTACAATGAGCAGTTCTTC. This translates into CASSLTSGYYNEQFF. The complete variable domain, with remaining parts taken from reference TRBV5-6 and TRBJ2-1, reads DAGVTQSPTHLIKTRGQQVTLRCSPKSGHDTVSWYQQALGQGPQFIFQYYEEEERQRGNFPDRFSGHQFPNYSSELNVNALLLGDSALYLCASSLTSGYYNEQFFGPGTRLTVL.

This clonotype was seen more than once but under ten times. CDR3 protein: CASSPRDSRADTQYF. DNA for the CDR3: TGCGCCAGCAGCCCTCGGGACTCACGCGCAGATACGCAGTATTTT. The chain is built from TRBV5-1 and TRBJ2-3; D perhaps matches TRBD2 (6 bases). V was trimmed by 4 bases and J by 4 bases, leaving 16 bases between them. In germline, CDR1 is SGHRS, CDR2 YFSETQ. The CDR3 covers 15 residues.

Of note for this clonotype: The junction and the germline gene differ at one end; a read error may be behind it. This chain links TRBV20-1 with TRBJ1-1; D gene unclear. Per germline, CDR1 DFQATT and CDR2 SNEGSKA (reference sequence). The CDR3 sequence is 12 residues long. CDR3 region: CSHARGYTEAFF. CDR3 DNA: TGCAGCCATGCACGCGGGTACACTGAAGCCTTCTTT.

J is TRBJ1-4 and V is TRBV5-1; 8 bases are shared with TRBD1. The J segment lost 0 bases and the V segment lost 0 bases, leaving 16 bases of the junction unmatched. Germline V lookup: CDR1 SGHRS, CDR2 YFSETQ. The CDR3 consists of 21 residues. The CDR3 DNA sequence: TGCGCCAGCAGCTTGGCCCAGTACGGACAGGGCTCTTCCACAACTAATGAAAAACTGTTTTTT. This translates into CASSLAQYGQGSSTTNEKLFF.

This clonotype has only a few counts. The chain links TRBV10-2 to TRBJ2-1; D is unclear. This CDR3 comprises 13 residues. CDR1 and CDR2 from the germline V gene are WSHSY and SAAADI. The V end was cut by 4 bases, the J end by 5 bases, with 9 bases between. CDR3: CASSVTEHNEQFF. The DNA for the CDR3 is TGCGCCAGCAGTGTAACAGAACACAATGAGCAGTTCTTC.

This clonotype has just a few counts. V is TRBV20-1 and J is TRBJ2-6; 11 nucleotides match TRBD2. CDR3 length equals 17 residues. CDR1 is DFQATT, CDR2 SNEGSKA, per germline (reference sequence). V dropped 5 bases and J dropped 0; count of bases not matched to a gene: 6. The CDR3 region is CSALGLAAPSGANVLTF. CDR3 bases: TGCAGTGCTTTGGGACTAGCGGCCCCCTCTGGGGCCAACGTCCTGACTTTC.

This clonotype appeared a single time. This may arise from a read error, as a much more abundant clone is one base away. This chain links TRBV6-5 with TRBJ2-3, with TRBD1 as a possible D gene (6 bases). CDR3 length: 16 amino acids. Germline V CDR1 and CDR2: MNHEY, SVGAGI. CDR3 DNA: TGTGCCAGCGGTTATGACAGGAGCCTAGGCACAGATACGCAGTATTTT. Translation gives CASGYDRSLGTDTQYF.

The V and J genes are TRBV5-1 and TRBJ2-6; D may correspond to TRBD1 or TRBD2 (6 bases each). The V and J ends lost 0 bases and 2 bases respectively, with 9 bases between them. CDR1 is SGHRS, CDR2 YFSETQ, per germline. The CDR3 spans 16 residues. The CDR3 DNA reads TGCGCCAGCAGCTTGGAGGGGGGCGCTGGGGCCAACGTCCTGACTTTC. It is translated as CASSLEGGAGANVLTF.

This clonotype was detected ten times or more. This chain links TRBV4-2 with TRBJ1-1, with unresolved D. V was cut by 4 bases and J by 2 bases, with 11 bases left in between. The CDR3 is 14 amino acids. Germline CDR1 LGHNA, CDR2 YNFKEQ. Here the CDR3 DNA reads TGTGCCAGCAGCCGCCGGGAAGTAAACACTGAAGCTTTCTTT. This codes for CASSRREVNTEAFF.

The chain uses TRBV4-2 and TRBJ2-3; D is undetermined. The CDR3 extends over 15 amino acids. Germline assignment: CDR1 LGHNA and CDR2 YNFKEQ. V lost 0 bases and J 2 bases, leaving 9 bases between the germline ends. The CDR3 DNA follows: TGTGCCAGCAGCCAAGATTTCAGGTACACAGATACGCAGTATTTT. This sequence encodes CASSQDFRYTDTQYF.

The chain uses TRBV27 and TRBJ1-2; maybe TRBD1 (6 bases). Trimming removed 8 bases at V and 3 bases at J, with 16 bases between. This CDR3 spans 14 amino acids. Looked up from germline, CDR1 is MNHEY and CDR2 is SMNVEV (reference sequence). The CDR3 protein is CASGRNRVDYGYTF. CDR3 DNA sequence: TGTGCCAGCGGCCGAAACAGGGTGGACTATGGCTACACCTTC.

This clonotype was seen only a few times. The gene calls are TRBV2 and TRBJ2-7; the match to TRBD1 covers 11 bases. This CDR3 has 15 amino acids. Trimming at V came to 6 bases and at J to 8 bases, leaving 12 bases not matched to a gene. In germline, CDR1 is SNHLY, CDR2 FYNNEI. This CDR3 is CASSAGQGALVKQYF. CDR3 in DNA: TGTGCCAGCAGCGCAGGACAGGGGGCGTTAGTAAAGCAGTACTTC.

There are a few counts of this clonotype. This rearrangement joins TRBV4-1 to TRBJ2-5, with 7 bases that match TRBD2. From germline, CDR1 is MGHRA and CDR2 YSYEKL. The CDR3 has 15 amino acids. Germline trimming cut 7 bases from V and 5 bases from J; bases unmatched to any gene: 13. CDR3 residues: CASMGRRESGETQYF. For the CDR3, the DNA is TGCGCCAGCATGGGGCGGCGGGAGTCGGGGGAGACCCAGTACTTC.

As concerns this clonotype: This clone may be a read error of a much larger clone one base away. This sequence joins TRBV5-4 and TRBJ2-1; a weak D match, TRBD1 (5 bases). Germline assignment: CDR1 SGHNT and CDR2 YYREEE (reference sequence). The CDR3 is 13 residues long. For the CDR3, the DNA is TGTGCCATCAGCCCAGGGTTCTACAATGAGCAGTTCTTC. This encodes CAISPGFYNEQFF.

This chain links TRBV10-3 with TRBJ2-6; tentative D call: TRBD1 (6 bases). The CDR3 loop spans 15 amino acids. The ends were cut back, 10 bases at V and 0 bases at J, with 13 bases in the middle. The germline V gene encodes CDR1 ENHRY and CDR2 SYGVKD. The CDR3 loop is CATQGIGSGANVLTF. The CDR3 coding sequence is TGTGCCACACAGGGAATAGGCTCTGGGGCCAACGTCCTGACTTTC.

This clonotype was counted ten times or more. The chain is built from TRBV6-2 or TRBV6-3 and TRBJ1-2; D remains unclear. Trimming removed 2 bases from V and 0 bases from J, with 10 bases in between. The length of the CDR3 is 15 residues. Germline CDR1 reads MNHEY; CDR2 reads SVGEGT. CDR3 in amino acids: CASSYTPPSNYGYTF. CDR3 DNA sequence: TGTGCCAGCAGTTACACCCCTCCATCTAACTATGGCTACACCTTC.

This clonotype was found a few times. The chain joins TRBV7-8 to TRBJ1-2; D unresolved. Germline values: CDR1 SGHVS, CDR2 FQNEAQ. The CDR3 is 15 residues long. The V end lost 5 bases, the J end lost 7 bases, and 20 bases lay between the germline ends. CDR3 amino acids: CASSKEERQVGGYTF. The CDR3 DNA sequence: TGTGCCAGCAGCAAGGAAGAGAGGCAGGTCGGTGGCTACACCTTC.

The chain carries TRBV6-1 and TRBJ2-7; 11 bases match TRBD1. The length of the CDR3 is 15 residues. J lost 4 bases, V lost 4 bases, and 6 bases had no gene match. Germline V gives CDR1 MNHNS, CDR2 SASEGT. Written as DNA, the CDR3 is TGTGCCAGCAGTGCCGGGACAGGGGGTATGTACGAGCAGTACTTC. This encodes CASSAGTGGMYEQYF.

To note about this clonotype: A much larger clone lies a single base off, so this may be a read error. The V gene is TRBV6-1, the J gene TRBJ2-2, with 8 bases matching TRBD2. CDR3 length: 16 residues. In germline, CDR1 is MNHNS, CDR2 SASEGT. The CDR3 is CASSPSRGAHTVELFF. CDR3 nucleotide sequence: TGTGCCAGCAGCCCCTCGCGGGGGGCTCACACCGTGGAGCTGTTTTTT.

This clonotype was counted at least ten times. V usage is TRBV12-3 or TRBV12-4 and J usage is TRBJ1-2, with D uncertain. The CDR3 is 15 amino acids. The V end was cut by 3 bases, the J end by 3 bases, with 14 bases between. CDR3 coding DNA: TGTGCCAGCAGTTTGAGAGGGCTTAACGACTATGGCTACACCTTC. This translates into CASSLRGLNDYGYTF.

This chain uses TRBV5-4 with TRBJ2-1; D may be TRBD1 (5 bases). The CDR3 has 13 amino acids. Germline V gene sequence: CDR1 SGHNT, CDR2 YYREEE (reference sequence). The V end lost 5 bases, the J end lost 8 bases, and 14 bases lay between the germline ends. In DNA, the CDR3 is TGTGCCAGCAGTAAAGACGTACAGGATGAGCAGTTCTTC. This gives the protein CASSKDVQDEQFF.

This clonotype was counted a few times. The chain combines TRBV2 with TRBJ2-7, with D tentatively TRBD2 (5 bases). The CDR3 contains 14 residues. V was cut by 6 bases and J by 0 bases, with 12 bases left in between. Germline CDR1 SNHLY, CDR2 FYNNEI. The CDR3 DNA reads as TGTGCCAGCAGGGTAACTAGTAACTCCTACGAGCAGTACTTC. As protein: CASRVTSNSYEQYF.

This clonotype was seen a handful of times. The chain recombines TRBV7-2 with TRBJ1-4; TRBD1 might be the D (5 bases). Germline CDR1 and CDR2: SGHTA and FQGNSA. V was trimmed by 1 base and J by 5 bases, leaving 11 bases between them. This CDR3 is 15 amino acids long. The CDR3 nucleotides read TGTGCCAGCAGCTTAGTGGGGACCGCGAATGAAAAACTGTTTTTT. It codes for CASSLVGTANEKLFF.